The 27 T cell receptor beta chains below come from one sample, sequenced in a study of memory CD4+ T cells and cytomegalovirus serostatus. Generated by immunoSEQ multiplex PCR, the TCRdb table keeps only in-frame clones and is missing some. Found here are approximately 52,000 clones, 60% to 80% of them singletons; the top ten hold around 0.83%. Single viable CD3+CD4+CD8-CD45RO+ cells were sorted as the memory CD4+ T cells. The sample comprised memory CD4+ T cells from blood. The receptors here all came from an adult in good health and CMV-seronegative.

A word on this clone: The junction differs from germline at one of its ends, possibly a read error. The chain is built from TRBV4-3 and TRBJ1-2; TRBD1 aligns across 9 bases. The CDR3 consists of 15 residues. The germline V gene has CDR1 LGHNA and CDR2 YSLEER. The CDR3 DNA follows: TGCGCCAGCAGCCAAGATGGGCGGACAGGGGTGAACCGGGCCTTC. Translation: CASSQDGRTGVNRAF.

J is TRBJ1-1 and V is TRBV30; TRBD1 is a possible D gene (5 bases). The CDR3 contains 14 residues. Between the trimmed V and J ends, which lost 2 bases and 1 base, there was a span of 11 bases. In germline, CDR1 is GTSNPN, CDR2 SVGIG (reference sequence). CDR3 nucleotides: TGTGCCTGGAGTTTTGGGAGGGGGAACACTGAAGCTTTCTTT. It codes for CAWSFGRGNTEAFF. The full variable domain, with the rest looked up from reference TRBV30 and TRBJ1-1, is SQTIHQWPATLVQPVGSPLSLECTVEGTSNPNLYWYRQAAGRGLQLLFYSVGIGQISSEVPQNLSASRPQDRQFILSSKKLLLSDSGFYLCAWSFGRGNTEAFFGQGTRLTVV.

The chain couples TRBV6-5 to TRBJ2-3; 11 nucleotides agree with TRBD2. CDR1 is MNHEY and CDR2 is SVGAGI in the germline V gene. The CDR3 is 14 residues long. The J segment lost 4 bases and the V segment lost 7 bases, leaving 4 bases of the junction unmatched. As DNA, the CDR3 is TGTGCCAGCATAGCTAGCGGGGGGTCAGATACGCAGTATTTT. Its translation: CASIASGGSDTQYF.

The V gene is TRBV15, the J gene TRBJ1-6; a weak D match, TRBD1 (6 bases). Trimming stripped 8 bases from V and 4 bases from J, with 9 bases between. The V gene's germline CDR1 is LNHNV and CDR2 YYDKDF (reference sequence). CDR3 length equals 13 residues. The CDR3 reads CATEGGYNSPLHF. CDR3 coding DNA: TGTGCCACCGAGGGGGGGTATAATTCACCCCTCCACTTT.

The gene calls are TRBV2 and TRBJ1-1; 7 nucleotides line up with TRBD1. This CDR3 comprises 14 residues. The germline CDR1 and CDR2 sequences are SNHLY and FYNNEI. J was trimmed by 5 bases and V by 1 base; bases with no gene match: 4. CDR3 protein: CASSEEGALTEAFF. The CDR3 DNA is TGTGCCAGCAGTGAAGAGGGGGCGCTGACTGAAGCTTTCTTT.

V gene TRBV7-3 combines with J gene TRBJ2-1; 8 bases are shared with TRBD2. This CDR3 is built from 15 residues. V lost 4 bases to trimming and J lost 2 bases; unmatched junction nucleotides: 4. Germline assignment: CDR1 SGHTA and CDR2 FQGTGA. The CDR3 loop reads CASSSSGLAYNEQFF. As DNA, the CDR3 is TGTGCCAGCAGCTCGTCGGGACTAGCCTACAATGAGCAGTTCTTC. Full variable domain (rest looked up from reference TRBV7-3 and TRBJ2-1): GAGVSQTPSNKVTEKGKYVELRCDPISGHTALYWYRQSLGQGPEFLIYFQGTGAADDSGLPNDRFFAVRPEGSVSTLKIQRTERGDSAVYLCASSSSGLAYNEQFFGPGTRLTVL.

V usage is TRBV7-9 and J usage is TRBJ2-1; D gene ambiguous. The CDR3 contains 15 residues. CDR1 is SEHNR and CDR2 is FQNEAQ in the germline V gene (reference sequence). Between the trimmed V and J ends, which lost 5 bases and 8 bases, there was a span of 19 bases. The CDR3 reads CASSRYPARKDEQFF. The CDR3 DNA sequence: TGTGCCAGCAGCCGATATCCGGCTAGAAAGGATGAGCAGTTCTTC.

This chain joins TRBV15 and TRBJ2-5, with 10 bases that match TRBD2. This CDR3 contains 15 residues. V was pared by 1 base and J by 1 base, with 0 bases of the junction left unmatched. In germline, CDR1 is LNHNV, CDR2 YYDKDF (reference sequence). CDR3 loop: CATSRGTSGQETQYF. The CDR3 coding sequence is TGTGCCACCAGCAGAGGGACTAGCGGCCAAGAGACCCAGTACTTC.

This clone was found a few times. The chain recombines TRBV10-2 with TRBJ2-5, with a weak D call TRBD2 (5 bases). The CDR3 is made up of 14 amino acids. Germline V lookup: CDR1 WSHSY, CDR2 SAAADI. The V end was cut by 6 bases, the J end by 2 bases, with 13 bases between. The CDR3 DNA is TGCGCCAGCAGACTAGACACGTCACAAGAGACCCAGTACTTC. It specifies CASRLDTSQETQYF.

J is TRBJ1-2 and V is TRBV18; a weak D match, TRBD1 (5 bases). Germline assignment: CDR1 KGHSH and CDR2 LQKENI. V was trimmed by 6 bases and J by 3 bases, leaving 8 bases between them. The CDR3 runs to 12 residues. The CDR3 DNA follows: TGTGCCAGCTCCACAGGTGACTATGGCTACACCTTC. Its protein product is CASSTGDYGYTF.

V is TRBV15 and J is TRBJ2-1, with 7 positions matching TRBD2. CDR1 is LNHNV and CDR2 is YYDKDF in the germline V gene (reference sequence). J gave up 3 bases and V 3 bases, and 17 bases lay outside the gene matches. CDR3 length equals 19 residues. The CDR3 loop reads CATSSAGGAGRGFYNEQFF. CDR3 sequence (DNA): TGTGCCACCAGCAGCGCCGGTGGGGCCGGGCGGGGGTTCTACAATGAGCAGTTCTTC.

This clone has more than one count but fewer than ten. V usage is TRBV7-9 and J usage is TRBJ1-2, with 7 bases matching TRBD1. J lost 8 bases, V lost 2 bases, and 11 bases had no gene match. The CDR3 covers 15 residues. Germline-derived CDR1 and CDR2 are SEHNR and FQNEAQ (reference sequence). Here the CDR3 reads CASSLISTQGRGYTF. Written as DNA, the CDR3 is TGTGCCAGCAGCTTAATATCAACACAGGGGCGCGGCTACACCTTC. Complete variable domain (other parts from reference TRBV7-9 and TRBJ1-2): DTGVSQNPRHKITKRGQNVTFRCDPISEHNRLYWYRQTLGQGPEFLTYFQNEAQLEKSRLLSDRFSAERPKGSFSTLEIQRTEQGDSAMYLCASSLISTQGRGYTFGSGTRLTVV.

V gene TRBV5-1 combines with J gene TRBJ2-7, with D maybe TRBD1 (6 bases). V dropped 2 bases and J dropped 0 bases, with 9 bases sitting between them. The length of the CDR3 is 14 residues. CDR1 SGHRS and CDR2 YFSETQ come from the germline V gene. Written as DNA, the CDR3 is TGCGCCAGCAGCTTAGGACAGAGCTCCTACGAGCAGTACTTC. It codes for CASSLGQSSYEQYF. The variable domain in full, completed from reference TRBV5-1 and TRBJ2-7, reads KAGVTQTPRYLIKTRGQQVTLSCSPISGHRSVSWYQQTPGQGLQFLFEYFSETQRNKGNFPGRFSGRQFSNSRSEMNVSTLELGDSALYLCASSLGQSSYEQYFGPGTRLTVT.

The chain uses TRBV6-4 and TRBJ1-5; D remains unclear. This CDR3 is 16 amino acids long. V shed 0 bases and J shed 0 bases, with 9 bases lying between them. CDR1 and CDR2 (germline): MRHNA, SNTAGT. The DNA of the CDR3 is TGTGCCAGCAGTGACTCGGGGTTAACTAGCAATCAGCCCCAGCATTTT. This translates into CASSDSGLTSNQPQHF.

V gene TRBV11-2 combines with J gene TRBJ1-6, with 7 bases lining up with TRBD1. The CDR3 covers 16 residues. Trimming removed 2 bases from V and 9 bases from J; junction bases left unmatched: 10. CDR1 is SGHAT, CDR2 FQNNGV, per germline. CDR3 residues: CASSLTPQGIGSPLHF. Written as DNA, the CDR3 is TGTGCCAGCAGCTTAACCCCACAGGGGATAGGTTCACCCCTCCACTTT.

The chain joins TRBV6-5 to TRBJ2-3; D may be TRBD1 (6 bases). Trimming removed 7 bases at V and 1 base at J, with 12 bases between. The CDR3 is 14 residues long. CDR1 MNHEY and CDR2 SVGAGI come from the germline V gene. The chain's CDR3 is CASKVGGGTDTQYF. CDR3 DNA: TGTGCCAGCAAGGTTGGGGGCGGCACAGATACGCAGTATTTT.

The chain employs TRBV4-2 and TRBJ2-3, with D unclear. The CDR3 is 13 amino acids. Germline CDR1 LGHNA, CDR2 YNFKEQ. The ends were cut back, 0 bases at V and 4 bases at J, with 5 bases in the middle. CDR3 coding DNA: TGTGCCAGCAGCCAAGATTTCTCAGATACGCAGTATTTT. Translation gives CASSQDFSDTQYF.

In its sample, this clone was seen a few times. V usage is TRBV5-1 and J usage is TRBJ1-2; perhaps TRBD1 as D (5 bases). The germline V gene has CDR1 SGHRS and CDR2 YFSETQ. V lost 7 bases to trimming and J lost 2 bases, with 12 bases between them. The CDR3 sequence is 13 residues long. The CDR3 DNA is TGCGCCAGCCGGGAGACAGAAAACTATGGCTACACCTTC. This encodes CASRETENYGYTF.

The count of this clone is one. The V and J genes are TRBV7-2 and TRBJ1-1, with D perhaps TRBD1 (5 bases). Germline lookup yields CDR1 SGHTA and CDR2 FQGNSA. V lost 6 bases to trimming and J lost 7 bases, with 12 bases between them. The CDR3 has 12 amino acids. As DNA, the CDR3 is TGTGCCAGCAGGGTTCAGGGTGGTGAAGCTTTCTTT. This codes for CASRVQGGEAFF.

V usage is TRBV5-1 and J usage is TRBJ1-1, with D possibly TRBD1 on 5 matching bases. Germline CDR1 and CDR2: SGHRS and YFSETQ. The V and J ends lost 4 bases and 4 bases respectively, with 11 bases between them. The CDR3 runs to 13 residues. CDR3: CASSVGGGTEAFF. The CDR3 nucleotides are TGCGCCAGCAGCGTCGGTGGGGGCACTGAAGCTTTCTTT. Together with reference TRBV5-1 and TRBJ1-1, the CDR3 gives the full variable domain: KAGVTQTPRYLIKTRGQQVTLSCSPISGHRSVSWYQQTPGQGLQFLFEYFSETQRNKGNFPGRFSGRQFSNSRSEMNVSTLELGDSALYLCASSVGGGTEAFFGQGTRLTVV.

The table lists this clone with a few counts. The CDR3 DNA is TGTGCCAGCAGCCCAGTTATGATAGGATCTGAAGCTTTCTTT. It specifies CASSPVMIGSEAFF. The chain is built from TRBV4-2 and TRBJ1-1; D ambiguous. Germline V gene sequence: CDR1 LGHNA, CDR2 YNFKEQ. This CDR3 contains 14 residues. V was cut by 4 bases and J by 6 bases, with 15 bases left in between.

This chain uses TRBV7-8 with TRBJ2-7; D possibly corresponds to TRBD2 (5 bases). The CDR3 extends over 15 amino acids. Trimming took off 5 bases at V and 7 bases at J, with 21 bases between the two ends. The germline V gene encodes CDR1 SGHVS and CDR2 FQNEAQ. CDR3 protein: CASSPSAQAPGEQYF. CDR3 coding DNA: TGTGCCAGCAGCCCCTCTGCGCAGGCACCGGGGGAGCAGTACTTC. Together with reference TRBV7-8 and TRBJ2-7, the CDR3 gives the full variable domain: GAGVSQSPRYKVAKRGQDVALRCDPISGHVSLFWYQQALGQGPEFLTYFQNEAQLDKSGLPSDRFFAERPEGSVSTLKIQRTQQEDSAVYLCASSPSAQAPGEQYFGPGTRLTVT.

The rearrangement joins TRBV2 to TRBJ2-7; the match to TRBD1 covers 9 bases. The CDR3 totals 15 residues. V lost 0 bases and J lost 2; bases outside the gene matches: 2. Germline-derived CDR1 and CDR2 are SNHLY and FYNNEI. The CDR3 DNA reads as TGTGCCAGCAGTGAAGCGGGGACAGGGACCTACGAGCAGTACTTC. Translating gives CASSEAGTGTYEQYF.

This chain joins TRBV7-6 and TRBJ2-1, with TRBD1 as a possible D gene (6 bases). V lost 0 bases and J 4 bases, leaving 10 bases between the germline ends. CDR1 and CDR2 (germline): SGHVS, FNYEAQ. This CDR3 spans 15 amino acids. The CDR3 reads CASSLAGAGYNEQFF. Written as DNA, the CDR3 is TGTGCCAGCAGCTTAGCGGGGGCAGGATACAATGAGCAGTTCTTC.

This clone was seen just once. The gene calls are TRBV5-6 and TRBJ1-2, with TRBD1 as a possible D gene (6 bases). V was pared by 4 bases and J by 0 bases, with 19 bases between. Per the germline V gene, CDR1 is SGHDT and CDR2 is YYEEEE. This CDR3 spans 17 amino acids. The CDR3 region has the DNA TGTGCCAGCAGCCCTGACAGGTCACCTACAGCTAACTATGGCTACACCTTC. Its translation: CASSPDRSPTANYGYTF.

The CDR3 loop is CASSVATGTSYEQYF. CDR3 DNA: TGTGCCAGCAGCGTAGCGACAGGGACGTCCTACGAGCAGTACTTC. The chain employs TRBV9 and TRBJ2-7; 7 bases align to TRBD1. This CDR3 spans 15 amino acids. Germline-derived CDR1 and CDR2 are SGDLS and YYNGEE. With 0 bases clipped from V and 1 base from J, the junction kept 4 bases outside the gene matches.

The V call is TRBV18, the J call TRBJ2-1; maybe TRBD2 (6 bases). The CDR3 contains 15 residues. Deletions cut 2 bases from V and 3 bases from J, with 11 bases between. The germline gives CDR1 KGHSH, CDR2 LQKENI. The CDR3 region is CASSPGGTHYNEQFF. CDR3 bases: TGTGCCAGCTCACCAGGGGGGACCCACTACAATGAGCAGTTCTTC. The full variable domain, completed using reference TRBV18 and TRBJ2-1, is NAGVMQNPRHLVRRRGQEARLRCSPMKGHSHVYWYRQLPEEGLKFMVYLQKENIIDESGMPKERFSAEFPKEGPSILRIQQVVRGDSAAYFCASSPGGTHYNEQFFGPGTRLTVL.